The T cell receptor beta chain described here comes from a study of T cells in Graves' hyperthyroidism and ophthalmopathy. CDR3 length: 16 residues. RNA transcripts gave rise to amplified TCR beta CDR3 regions. A first-round RT-PCR of the TCR CDR3 used the HTBI primer set. TCRdb itself ran the multiplex PCR reads through MiXCR, one entry per CDR3 protein. In the table there are about 360,000 distinct CDR3 sequences, approximately 15% of which are singletons. This clonotype was detected a few times. Patients between 18 and 65 years old had hyperthyroidism, newly diagnosed and lasting under 2 months. V and J are TRBV12-3 or TRBV12-4 and TRBJ2-1, with TRBD1 as a possible D gene (8 bases). The DNA matches TRBJ2-7 better at its end, which makes the J call doubtful. Sequenced: blood. The clonotype was recovered from a man aged 25 to 40 with Graves' hyperthyroidism that later progressed to Graves' ophthalmopathy. CDR3 DNA sequence: TGTGCCAGCAGTTACAGGGGGGGCCGTATTTACAATGAGCAGTACTTC. It specifies CASSYRGGRIYNEQYF.